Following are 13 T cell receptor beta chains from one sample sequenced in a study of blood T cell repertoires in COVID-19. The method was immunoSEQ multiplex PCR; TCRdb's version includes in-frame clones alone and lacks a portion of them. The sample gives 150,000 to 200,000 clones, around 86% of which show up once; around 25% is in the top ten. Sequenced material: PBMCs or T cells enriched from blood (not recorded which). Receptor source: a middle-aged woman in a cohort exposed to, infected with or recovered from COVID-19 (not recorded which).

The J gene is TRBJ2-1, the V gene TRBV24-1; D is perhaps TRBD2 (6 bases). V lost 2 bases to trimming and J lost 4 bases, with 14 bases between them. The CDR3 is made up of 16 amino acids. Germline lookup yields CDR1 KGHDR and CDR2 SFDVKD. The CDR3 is CATSDSSGTSYNEQFF. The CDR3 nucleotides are TGTGCCACCAGTGATTCCTCCGGGACTTCGTACAATGAGCAGTTCTTC.

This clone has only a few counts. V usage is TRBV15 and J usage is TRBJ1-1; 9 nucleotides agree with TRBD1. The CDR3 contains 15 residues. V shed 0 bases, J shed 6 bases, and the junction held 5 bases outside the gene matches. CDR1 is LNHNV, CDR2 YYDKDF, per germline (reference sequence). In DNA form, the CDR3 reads TGTGCCACCAGCAGAGACGCCACAGGGGGCTCTGAAGCTTTCTTT. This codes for CATSRDATGGSEAFF.

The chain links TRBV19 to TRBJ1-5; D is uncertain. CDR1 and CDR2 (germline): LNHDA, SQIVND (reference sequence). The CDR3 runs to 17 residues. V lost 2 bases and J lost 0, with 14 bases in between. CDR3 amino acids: CASSIKIQLSSNQPQHF. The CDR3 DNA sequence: TGTGCCAGTAGTATAAAGATACAGCTGTCTAGCAATCAGCCCCAGCATTTT.

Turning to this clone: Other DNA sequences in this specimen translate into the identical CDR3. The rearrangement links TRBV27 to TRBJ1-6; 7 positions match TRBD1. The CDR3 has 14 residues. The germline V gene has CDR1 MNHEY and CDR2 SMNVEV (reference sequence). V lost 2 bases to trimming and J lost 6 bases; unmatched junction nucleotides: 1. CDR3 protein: CASSLNRGNSPLHF. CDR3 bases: TGTGCCAGCAGTTTAAACAGGGGTAATTCACCCCTCCACTTT.

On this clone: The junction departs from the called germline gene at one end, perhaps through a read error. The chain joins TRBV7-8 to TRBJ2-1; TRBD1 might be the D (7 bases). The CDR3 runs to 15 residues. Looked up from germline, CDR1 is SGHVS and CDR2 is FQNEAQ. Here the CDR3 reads CASSLADREVNEQFF. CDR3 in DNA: TGTGCCAGCAGCCTAGCCGACAGGGAGGTGAATGAGCAGTTCTTC.

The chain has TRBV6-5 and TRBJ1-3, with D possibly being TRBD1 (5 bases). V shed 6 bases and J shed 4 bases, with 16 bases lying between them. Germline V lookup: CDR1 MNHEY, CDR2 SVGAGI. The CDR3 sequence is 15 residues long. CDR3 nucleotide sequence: TGTGCCAGCAGCCACTTTCCGGACAACGGAAACACCATATATTTT. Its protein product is CASSHFPDNGNTIYF.

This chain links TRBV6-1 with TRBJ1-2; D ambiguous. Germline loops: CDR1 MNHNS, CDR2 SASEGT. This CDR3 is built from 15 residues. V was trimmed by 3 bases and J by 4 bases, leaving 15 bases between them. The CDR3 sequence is CASSEEALVRYGYTF. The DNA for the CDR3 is TGTGCCAGCAGTGAGGAGGCCCTGGTCCGCTATGGCTACACCTTC.

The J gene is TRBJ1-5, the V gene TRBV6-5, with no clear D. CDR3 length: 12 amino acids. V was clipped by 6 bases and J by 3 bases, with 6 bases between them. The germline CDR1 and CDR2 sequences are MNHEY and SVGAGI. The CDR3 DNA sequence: TGTGCCAGCAGAGACAACAATCAGCCCCAGCATTTT. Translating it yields CASRDNNQPQHF.

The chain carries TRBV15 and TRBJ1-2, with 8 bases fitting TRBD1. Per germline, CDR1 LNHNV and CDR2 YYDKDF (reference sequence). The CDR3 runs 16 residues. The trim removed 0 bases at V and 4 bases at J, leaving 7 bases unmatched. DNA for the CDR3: TGTGCCACCAGCAGAGATCTACAGGGGGACGGCTATGGCTACACCTTC. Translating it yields CATSRDLQGDGYGYTF.

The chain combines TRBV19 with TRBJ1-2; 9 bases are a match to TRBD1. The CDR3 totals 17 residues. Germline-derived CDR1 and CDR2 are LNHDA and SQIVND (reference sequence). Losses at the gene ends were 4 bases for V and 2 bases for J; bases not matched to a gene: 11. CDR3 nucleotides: TGTGCCAGTAGTAGAAACCTCAGACAGGGGGTGAACTATGGCTACACCTTC. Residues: CASSRNLRQGVNYGYTF.

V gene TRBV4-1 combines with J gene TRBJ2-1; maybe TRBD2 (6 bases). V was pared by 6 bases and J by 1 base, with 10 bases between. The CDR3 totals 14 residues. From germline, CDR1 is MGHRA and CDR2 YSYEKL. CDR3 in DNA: TGCGCCAGCAGACGGCTAGCGTCCTACAATGAGCAGTTCTTC. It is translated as CASRRLASYNEQFF.

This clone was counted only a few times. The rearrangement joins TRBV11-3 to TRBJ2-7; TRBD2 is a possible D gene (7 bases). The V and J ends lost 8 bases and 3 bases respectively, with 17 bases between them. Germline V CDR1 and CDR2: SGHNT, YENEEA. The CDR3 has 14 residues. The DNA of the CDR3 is TGTGCCAGCTCCTGGGGGCTAGCGGACTACGAGCAGTACTTC. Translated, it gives CASSWGLADYEQYF.

CDR3 sequence (DNA): TGTGCCAGCCATGAACAGGGGGCAATATCACCCCTCCACTTT. As protein: CASHEQGAISPLHF. The V and J genes are TRBV2 and TRBJ1-6, with 9 bases that match TRBD1. With 8 bases clipped from V and 10 bases from J, the junction kept 9 bases outside the gene matches. The CDR3 has 14 amino acids. CDR1 and CDR2 from the germline V gene are SNHLY and FYNNEI. The full variable domain, in which reference TRBV2 and TRBJ1-6 provide the parts outside the CDR3, is EPEVTQTPSHQVTQMGQEVILRCVPISNHLYFYWYRQILGQKVEFLVSFYNNEISEKSEIFDDQFSVERPDGSNFTLKIRSTKLEDSAMYFCASHEQGAISPLHFGNGTRLTVT.